This TCR beta chain derives from a study of cytomegalovirus exposure and HLA in healthy donors. General observations from the study: For most TCR beta V segments, an earlier analysis put the productive rate at about 90% or about 30% of the time.

The PCR employed 60 Vbeta primers together with 13 Jbeta primers. Authors' analysis steps: A follow-up analysis tallied around 80 million unique TCR beta chains, approximately 11 million shared. Sequenced by immunoSEQ multiplex PCR; TCRdb stores in-frame clones only, minus some. V and J calls plus clone size are reproduced from that table; the DNA served to infer D and trimming. Of under 90,000 clones in the sample, around 90% were seen once. In regard to this clone: Its cognate antigen is unknown.

CDR3 length: 17 residues. Trimming removed 6 bases from V and 0 bases from J; junction bases left unmatched: 11. Germline assignment: CDR1 MGHRA and CDR2 YSYEKL. The sequence was obtained from a man aged 18 to 29 in good health and CMV-seronegative. The chain uses TRBV4-1 and TRBJ2-1; 7 bases agree with TRBD1. Specimen: PBMCs. CDR3 protein: CASRVDSGGSSYNEQFF. The CDR3 nucleotides are TGCGCCAGCAGGGTCGATTCAGGGGGTAGCTCCTACAATGAGCAGTTCTTC.